This T cell receptor (beta chain) was recovered during a study of blood T cell repertoires in COVID-19 (dated by TCRdb to about 2020). For context, the study as a whole: Collaborator samples came from the United States, Italy and Spain and covered acute and convalescent phases of COVID-19. HLA class I and class II types, where available, came from metadata supplied by the sample provider rather than from assay-based typing. The samples were drawn from two sources: the first 160 participants of the ongoing ImmuneRACE study, and 1,200 or so subjects contributed by 6 global collaborators. Deeply sampled blood TCRbeta repertoires from subjects exposed to, actively infected with, or recovered from COVID-19 were included in the dataset. A de-identified subject ID, COVID-19 status, age in years and sex were almost always included in the sample metadata. The prospective study material was composed of cDNA or gDNA derived from T cells, B-cell-depleted T cells, or PBMCs. The repertoires were released in a freely available public database intended as a resource for research on the immune response to SARS-CoV-2.

Based on the germline V gene, the CDR1 and CDR2 sequences are SNHLY and FYNNEI. The germline V and J ends show losses of 5 bases and 9 bases respectively, and no gene match explains 8 bases of the junction. The CDR3 holds 14 amino acids from the cysteine to the phenylalanine. Only the CDR3 portion is preserved as DNA: 42 bases, with reading frame beginning at the first base. The immunoSEQ Assay, a bias-controlled multiplex PCR, was used to amplify TCRbeta CDR3 regions from genomic DNA. In the original analysis: The number of nucleated cells in each sample was estimated by amplification of reference gene primers within the assay. To quantify the absolute abundance of each unique TCRbeta CDR3 rearrangement, sequence reads were collapsed and filtered. For each sample, productive Simpson clonality was calculated as the square root of Simpson's diversity index across productive rearrangements. This immuneACCESS table, as held by TCRdb, lists in-frame sequences with V and J called but not all clones. Of the missing ones, under half trace to an unresolved V gene in checked studies; the others have no known cause. The V and J calls and clone size come from that table; D and trimming were worked out from the DNA. In this sample the table shows 300,000 to 350,000 clones, roughly 90% of which occur a single time. In total, the top ten clones hold 6.5% to 8% of the sample.

At one collaborating source in Seattle, patients were enrolled during active infection and were followed longitudinally through the course of disease. The collaborating institutions used their own protocols to collect whole blood in K2EDTA tubes. For TCRbeta analysis, collaborators shipped samples as frozen whole blood, isolated PBMCs, or DNA extracted from either of those sample types. This clone appeared a single time. Its antigen specificity is not known. The input lacks base qualities; no much larger clone sits a single base away. What the work shows at the level of the full study, not this receptor alone: How much clinical and demographic metadata was included differed by source and by participant, and the metadata was provided uncurated.

This TCR was recovered from a woman in her twenties or thirties with COVID-19, enrolled during active disease. The source material was peripheral blood. The chain uses TRBV2 and TRBJ1-5; 9 of the junction bases match TRBD1. The CDR3 protein sequence reads: CASSPGTGMTPQHF. At the DNA level, the sequence is TGTGCCAGCAGTCCCGGGACAGGGATGACGCCCCAGCATTTT.